This is a list of T cell receptor beta chains from one sample in a study of T cell responses to AZD1222 COVID-19 vaccine. TCRdb's copy holds only in-frame clones and misses some; the assay was immunoSEQ multiplex PCR. Of about 69,000 clones listed, roughly 85% were seen once; the top ten hold roughly 2.7%. Sequencing was performed on peripheral blood, taken on day 0 of AZD1222 vaccination. The receptor source for this set is an adult in good health. Each CDR3 is given with its conserved first and last residue. A D gene is named only where the DNA matches it firmly. Not every row has a clone size; where given, it reads once, few, many or a size class.

V,size,J,D,DNA,CDR3
TRBV5-1,-,TRBJ2-5,-,TGCGCCAGCAGCTTGGAAAAGACCCAGTACTTC,CASSLEKTQYF
TRBV4-3,-,TRBJ1-1,-,TGCGCCAGCAGCCAAGAGAGGGGAATGAACACTGAAGCTTTCTTT,CASSQERGMNTEAFF
TRBV19,-,TRBJ1-1,TRBD1,TGTGCCAGTAGCATACTGGACAGGGACGCTGAAGCTTTCTTT,CASSILDRDAEAFF
TRBV18,-,TRBJ2-1,TRBD2,TGTGCCAGCTCACCTACGACTAGCGGGAGAAGCAATGAGCAGTTCTTC,CASSPTTSGRSNEQFF
TRBV6-5,once,TRBJ2-7,-,TGTGCCAGCAGTTACGACTCAAACCAGCGGGAGCAGTACTTC,CASSYDSNQREQYF
TRBV20-1,-,TRBJ2-7,-,TGCAGTGCTAAGGTTGCCTACGAGCAGTACTTC,CSAKVAYEQYF
TRBV6-5,-,TRBJ2-7,-,TGTGCCAGTTATCAGGGGGGAGGGGAGATCTACGAGCAGTACTTC,CASYQGGGEIYEQYF
TRBV7-7,-,TRBJ2-5,TRBD2,TGTGCCAGCAGCTTACTCGGCGGGGGGTCCAAAGAGACCCAGTACTTC,CASSLLGGGSKETQYF
TRBV30,-,TRBJ1-1,-,TGTGCCTGGATAAGAGGATTCCAGGGAAGTCAGTCCGAAGCTTTCTTT,CAWIRGFQGSQSEAFF
TRBV7-9,once,TRBJ1-6,-,TGTGCTGTGGCCGTTGAAGGAGTTAGTAATTCACCCCTCCACTTT,CAVAVEGVSNSPLHF
TRBV3-1/TRBV3-2,-,TRBJ1-2,TRBD1,TGTGCCAGCTCCCAGGGGGCATGGATTGGCTACACCTTC,CASSQGAWIGYTF
TRBV28,-,TRBJ1-1,TRBD1,TGTGCCAGCAGCACACAGGGGCGGACTGAAGCTTTCTTT,CASSTQGRTEAFF
TRBV2,-,TRBJ1-4,TRBD1,TGTGCCAGCAGTGAGGGACAGGGGAATGAAAAACTGTTTTTT,CASSEGQGNEKLFF
TRBV3-1/TRBV3-2,-,TRBJ1-5,-,TGTGCCAGCAGCCAAGGCCCGGGGCTCAATCAGCCCCAGCATTTT,CASSQGPGLNQPQHF
TRBV5-1,-,TRBJ2-6,-,TGCGCCAGCAGACCCCAATCGGACTCTGGGGCCAACGTCCTGACTTTC,CASRPQSDSGANVLTF
TRBV6-6,-,TRBJ2-2,-,TGTGCCAGCAGTTACTCGATCAGGGGTACCGGGGAGCTGTTTTTT,CASSYSIRGTGELFF
TRBV27,-,TRBJ1-4,-,TGTGCCAGCAGTGGGTACTCTCGGGGTGAAAAACTGTTTTTT,CASSGYSRGEKLFF
TRBV7-6,-,TRBJ2-1,-,TGTGCCAGCAGCTTAGGGGTTGTGGCGGAGAGGCCGAGAAATGAGCAGTTCTTC,CASSLGVVAERPRNEQFF
TRBV9,-,TRBJ1-2,-,TGTGCCAGCAGCCCCGGGACGGGGGACATCTATGGCTACACCTTC,CASSPGTGDIYGYTF
TRBV6-5,-,TRBJ2-3,-,TGTGCCAGCATCGGACTCTATGGGGGCACAGATACGCAGTATTTT,CASIGLYGGTDTQYF
TRBV7-6,-,TRBJ2-2,-,TGTGCCAGCAGCCCGTCACGGGATGGGGCGACCGGGGAGCTGTTTTTT,CASSPSRDGATGELFF
TRBV4-1,few,TRBJ2-7,TRBD1,TGCGCCAGCAGCCGGGGACAGGGTAACCACGAGCAGTACTTC,CASSRGQGNHEQYF
TRBV29-1,-,TRBJ2-7,TRBD1,TGCAGCGTTGCCGACAGGGGTATTTACGAGCAGTACTTC,CSVADRGIYEQYF
TRBV5-6,-,TRBJ2-7,TRBD1,TGTGCCAGCAGCCCAATGCTTACAGGGGAGTGGTACGAGCAGTACTTC,CASSPMLTGEWYEQYF
TRBV29-1,few,TRBJ2-7,-,TGCAGCGTGGGACTGGTCTACGAGCAGTACTTC,CSVGLVYEQYF
TRBV3-1/TRBV3-2,-,TRBJ2-1,TRBD2,TGTGCCAGCAGCCTCAGGACTAGCGGGATGGGAGAGCAGTTCTTC,CASSLRTSGMGEQFF
TRBV7-2,-,TRBJ1-5,-,TGTGCCAGCAGCTTCGTGGGGACCACCCGGAGCAATCAGCCCCAGCATTTT,CASSFVGTTRSNQPQHF
TRBV28,-,TRBJ1-1,-,TGTGCCAGCAGTTGGACGGGTGAAGCTTTCTTT,CASSWTGEAFF
TRBV5-1,-,TRBJ2-3,TRBD2,TGCGCCAGCAAATCGACTAGCGGGGCTAGCACAGATACGCAGTATTTT,CASKSTSGASTDTQYF
TRBV10-3,-,TRBJ2-3,-,TGTGCCATCAGTGAGTCGGGCTCACCTGATACGCAGTATTTT,CAISESGSPDTQYF
TRBV19,-,TRBJ2-1,-,TGTGCCAGTGGCCCAGACCCATTAGCTTACGATGAGCAGTTCTTC,CASGPDPLAYDEQFF
TRBV10-3,-,TRBJ1-6,TRBD1,TGTGCCATCAGTGAGGACAGGGCTAATTCACCCCTCCACTTT,CAISEDRANSPLHF
TRBV19,few,TRBJ1-5,-,TGTGCCAGTAGTATAGGCACCCATAGCAATCAGCCCCAGCATTTT,CASSIGTHSNQPQHF
TRBV18,-,TRBJ2-5,-,TGTGCCAGCTCACCACCGGAAGTCGAGACCCAGTACTTC,CASSPPEVETQYF
TRBV28,-,TRBJ1-1,-,TGTGCCAGCAGTTTATGGGCTGAAGCTTTCTTT,CASSLWAEAFF
TRBV10-3,-,TRBJ1-6,TRBD1,TGTGCCATCAGCCTCCGGGACAGGGGTCTCCGGGGGAATTCACCCCTCCACTTT,CAISLRDRGLRGNSPLHF
TRBV19,-,TRBJ1-1,TRBD1,TGTGCCAGTAGTGTGGACAGGGGACTTACTGAAGCTTTCTTT,CASSVDRGLTEAFF
TRBV2,-,TRBJ1-2,-,TGTGCCAGCAGTGAAGCTCCTTTCCACGACAACGGCTACACCTTC,CASSEAPFHDNGYTF
TRBV6-2/TRBV6-3,-,TRBJ2-2,TRBD2,TGTGCCAGCAGTTACTCGAGGTCGGGTCTAGCGGGAGGCACCGGGGAGCTGTTTTTT,CASSYSRSGLAGGTGELFF
TRBV9,-,TRBJ2-1,-,TGTGCCAGCAGCGTAGAAGTTGCTAGCAAATACAATGAGCAGTTCTTC,CASSVEVASKYNEQFF
TRBV28,-,TRBJ2-7,TRBD2,TGTGCCAGCAGTTTATGGGCTAGCGGGAGCTCCTACGAGCAGTACTTC,CASSLWASGSSYEQYF